The clone carrying this TCR beta chain was counted a few times. Its target is unknown. Mismatch with germline at one junction end may stem from a read error. The entry originates in a study of cytomegalovirus exposure and HLA in healthy donors. Notes on the study in general: The authors confirmed in vitro that a few CMV-associated chains were specific for CMV antigens. Subsequent analysis of the 120 or so validation repertoires found a tendency for first-cohort TCR clusters to co-occur.

Some clones are missing from TCRdb's copy, which holds only in-frame ones; the method was immunoSEQ multiplex PCR. The sample yields 220,000 or so clones, 75% to 90% seen once. The donors formed part of the approximately 130-subject validation cohort, distinct from the roughly 700-subject first cohort. Looked up from germline, CDR1 is SGDLS and CDR2 is YYNGEE. The CDR3 contains 16 residues. This clonotype originated in a woman aged 18-29 years in good health and CMV-seronegative. The J gene is TRBJ2-1, the V gene TRBV9; TRBD2 might be the D (5 bases). The sequencing sample was made of PBMCs. The CDR3 coding sequence is TGTGCCAGCAGCGTAGCTGACTATGGCTCCGACAATGAGCAGTTCTTC. It codes for CASSVADYGSDNEQFF.